A single sample gave rise to the 5 T cell receptor beta chains below, sequenced in a study of blood T cell repertoires in COVID-19. The method was immunoSEQ multiplex PCR; TCRdb's version includes in-frame clones alone and lacks a portion of them. The table has 200,000 or so clones, under 85% seen once. What was sequenced was peripheral blood. These receptors all come from a man aged 55-75 years with active or convalescent COVID-19.

The chain recombines TRBV27 with TRBJ1-3; possible D gene TRBD1, 5 bases. Trimming removed 6 bases from V and 3 bases from J, with 9 bases in between. Germline CDR1 is MNHEY and CDR2 is SMNVEV (reference sequence). This CDR3 is built from 13 residues. CDR3 DNA: TGTGCCAGCAGACGGACAAGTGGAAACACCATATATTTT. It encodes CASRRTSGNTIYF.

V usage is TRBV24-1 and J usage is TRBJ2-3; 7 bases align to TRBD1. The CDR3 spans 15 residues. Unmatched junction bases numbered 5, after V lost 4 bases and J lost 2 bases. CDR1 and CDR2 from the germline V gene are KGHDR and SFDVKD. Here the CDR3 DNA reads TGTGCCACCAGTGAGTCGACAGGGAACACAGATACGCAGTATTTT. This translates into CATSESTGNTDTQYF.

The chain recombines TRBV5-1 with TRBJ2-2, with TRBD2 matching over 13 bases. The CDR3 loop spans 16 amino acids. Germline-derived CDR1 and CDR2 are SGHRS and YFSETQ. V shed 2 bases, J shed 4 bases, and the junction held 2 bases outside the gene matches. CDR3 region: CASSLGLAGVTGELFF. For the CDR3, the DNA is TGCGCCAGCAGCTTAGGACTAGCGGGAGTCACCGGGGAGCTGTTTTTT.

The gene calls are TRBV6-4 and TRBJ2-2; possible D gene TRBD1, 5 bases. Germline CDR1 and CDR2: MRHNA and SNTAGT. V lost 4 bases to trimming and J lost 1 base, with 10 bases between them. CDR3 length: 15 amino acids. As DNA, the CDR3 is TGTGCCAGCAGTGCGGACATATTGAACACCGGGGAGCTGTTTTTT. Protein: CASSADILNTGELFF.

The rearrangement uses TRBV7-2 and TRBJ2-1; D may be TRBD2 (6 bases). V was clipped by 4 bases and J by 12 bases, with 13 bases between them. CDR3 length equals 12 residues. Germline CDR1 reads SGHTA; CDR2 reads FQGNSA. The CDR3 protein is CASSSGTGRQFF. CDR3 nucleotides: TGTGCCAGCAGCTCTGGGACTGGACGGCAGTTCTTC.